One sample yielded the 27 T cell receptor beta chains listed below, sequenced in a study of T cells in localized non-small cell lung cancer. Sequencing was performed with immunoSEQ multiplex PCR; in TCRdb, only in-frame clones are kept and a portion is missing. In the table there are about 48,000 clones, roughly 80% of which are singletons. Here the sequenced sample was peripheral blood, taken before any cancer treatment. These receptors all stem from a man aged 40 to 70 with stage I squamous cell lung carcinoma.

This clone is labeled medium-sized (0.01 to 0.1%). The chain joins TRBV30 to TRBJ2-1; 10 bases line up with TRBD2. This CDR3 contains 13 residues. Germline loops: CDR1 GTSNPN, CDR2 SVGIG (reference sequence). V gave up 0 bases and J gave up 7 bases; unmatched junction bases: 0. The CDR3 DNA follows: TGTGCCTGGAGTGTGGGACTAGCGAATGAGCAGTTCTTC. Protein: CAWSVGLANEQFF. The whole variable domain, remainder taken from reference TRBV30 and TRBJ2-1, is SQTIHQWPATLVQPVGSPLSLECTVEGTSNPNLYWYRQAAGRGLQLLFYSVGIGQISSEVPQNLSASRPQDRQFILSSKKLLLSDSGFYLCAWSVGLANEQFFGPGTRLTVL.

The V call is TRBV5-1, the J call TRBJ1-5, with a tentative D call TRBD1 (5 bases). Trimming cost V 5 bases and J 0 bases, with 12 bases left between them. Germline values: CDR1 SGHRS, CDR2 YFSETQ. This CDR3 is built from 15 residues. In DNA, the CDR3 is TGCGCCAGCAGACCCGGGACCCATAGCAATCAGCCCCAGCATTTT. This encodes CASRPGTHSNQPQHF.

This chain's CDR3 is CASSQGLLAGGQETQYF. The CDR3 nucleotides read TGCGCCAGCAGCCAAGGGTTACTAGCGGGGGGGCAGGAGACCCAGTACTTC. The rearrangement joins TRBV4-1 to TRBJ2-5; 13 nucleotides line up with TRBD2. The length of the CDR3 is 17 residues. Trimming took 1 base from V and 5 from J; bases not matched to a gene: 7. Germline CDR1 is MGHRA and CDR2 is YSYEKL.

The V call is TRBV5-1, the J call TRBJ1-1; 9 nucleotides line up with TRBD1. This CDR3 spans 15 amino acids. V shed 4 bases and J 6 bases; nucleotides not matched to a gene: 10. Looked up from germline, CDR1 is SGHRS and CDR2 is YFSETQ. This CDR3 is CASSTGQGSFAEAFF. The CDR3 nucleotides are TGCGCCAGCAGCACGGGACAGGGTAGTTTCGCTGAAGCTTTCTTT.

V usage is TRBV7-8 and J usage is TRBJ1-5; D is uncertain. CDR1 and CDR2 from the germline V gene are SGHVS and FQNEAQ. The CDR3 has 12 residues. V was trimmed by 10 bases and J by 4 bases, leaving 11 bases between them. CDR3 region: CATSHGNQPQHF. CDR3 in DNA: TGTGCCACCTCACATGGGAATCAGCCCCAGCATTTT.

This sequence joins TRBV6-5 and TRBJ2-2; TRBD2 agrees at 8 bases. V shed 6 bases, J shed 7 bases, and the junction held 10 bases outside the gene matches. The CDR3 totals 15 residues. From germline, CDR1 is MNHEY and CDR2 SVGAGI. CDR3 residues: CASRDGGEIIGELFF. The CDR3 DNA reads TGTGCCAGCAGGGACGGGGGGGAAATTATCGGGGAGCTGTTTTTT.

The V and J genes are TRBV11-2 and TRBJ2-5, with no clear D. With the DNA end fitting TRBJ2-7 better, the J assignment may be wrong. Per germline, CDR1 SGHAT and CDR2 FQNNGV. The CDR3 loop spans 15 amino acids. The CDR3 sequence is CASSLESISSYEQYF. DNA of the CDR3: TGTGCCAGCAGCTTAGAGTCCATAAGCTCCTACGAGCAGTACTTC.

The gene calls are TRBV7-9 and TRBJ1-5, with a possible D match to TRBD1 (5 bases). The CDR3 length is 13 residues. Germline CDR1 SEHNR, CDR2 FQNEAQ (reference sequence). V was clipped by 8 bases and J by 4 bases, with 12 bases between them. CDR3 in DNA: TGTGCCAGCGCTCGCGGGGGGAATCAGCCCCAGCATTTT. Its translation: CASARGGNQPQHF.

The rearrangement uses TRBV7-3 and TRBJ1-1; possibly TRBD1 for D (6 bases). V lost 2 bases to trimming and J lost 4 bases, with 11 bases between them. CDR3 size: 14 residues. CDR1 and CDR2 from the germline V gene are SGHTA and FQGTGA. CDR3 bases: TGTGCCAGCAGCTTAGGGGGAGGGGGCACTGAAGCTTTCTTT. It codes for CASSLGGGGTEAFF.

The V and J genes are TRBV4-1 and TRBJ2-1; the D gene is possibly TRBD2 (6 bases). Trimming pared 1 base from V and 1 base from J, leaving 11 bases between. CDR1 and CDR2 (germline): MGHRA, YSYEKL. The CDR3 extends over 16 amino acids. The DNA of the CDR3 is TGCGCCAGCAGCCAAGCTGGGGGGTTGTCCTACAATGAGCAGTTCTTC. It yields the protein CASSQAGGLSYNEQFF.

This clone was observed a single time. The genes are TRBV5-8 and TRBJ1-1, with 7 bases fitting TRBD1. Germline CDR1 and CDR2: SGHTS and YDEGEE. This CDR3 is built from 15 residues. V dropped 2 bases and J dropped 4; count of bases not matched to a gene: 8. DNA of the CDR3: TGTGCCAGCAGCTTTATGGCCCAGGGGGTCACTGAAGCTTTCTTT. Translating it yields CASSFMAQGVTEAFF.

V and J are TRBV10-3 and TRBJ2-7; maybe TRBD2 (5 bases). Trimming removed 3 bases at V and 3 bases at J, with 12 bases between. Per germline, CDR1 ENHRY and CDR2 SYGVKD. The CDR3 is 14 residues long. CDR3 nucleotide sequence: TGTGCCATCAGTGAAGTGATTGGGAGCTACGAGCAGTACTTC. Translation gives CAISEVIGSYEQYF.

This rearrangement joins TRBV11-3 to TRBJ2-1, with D tentatively TRBD1 (5 bases). Trimming removed 5 bases at V and 5 bases at J, with 13 bases between. The V gene's germline CDR1 is SGHNT and CDR2 YENEEA. There are 14 residues in the CDR3. CDR3 amino acids: CASSRRTGHNEQFF. The DNA for the CDR3 is TGTGCCAGCAGCCGCAGAACAGGACACAATGAGCAGTTCTTC.

The chain has TRBV6-4 and TRBJ2-2, with 8 bases matching TRBD1. Germline trimming cut 5 bases from V and 0 bases from J; bases unmatched to any gene: 5. This CDR3 is built from 16 residues. Germline CDR1 reads MRHNA; CDR2 reads SNTAGT. The CDR3 nucleotides are TGTGCCAGCAGTCCCCAGACAGGGGCGAACACCGGGGAGCTGTTTTTT. It specifies CASSPQTGANTGELFF.

The chain recombines TRBV5-1 with TRBJ1-1; D unclear. The CDR3 spans 13 residues. Germline V gene sequence: CDR1 SGHRS, CDR2 YFSETQ. The V end lost 4 bases, the J end lost 0 bases, and 7 bases lay between the germline ends. The CDR3 DNA reads as TGCGCCAGCAGCCCCTACATGAACACTGAAGCTTTCTTT. Protein: CASSPYMNTEAFF.

The chain employs TRBV11-2 and TRBJ2-1; a weak D match, TRBD1 (5 bases). The CDR3 contains 12 residues. Trimming took off 0 bases at V and 12 bases at J, with 9 bases between the two ends. CDR1 SGHAT and CDR2 FQNNGV come from the germline V gene. The CDR3 spells CASSLEQAGQFF. The CDR3 DNA reads as TGTGCCAGCAGCTTAGAACAGGCAGGGCAGTTCTTC.

This clone came up a few times. The rearrangement links TRBV5-1 to TRBJ2-3; maybe TRBD2 (6 bases). The CDR3 covers 15 residues. V lost 5 bases to trimming and J lost 5 bases, with 18 bases between them. CDR1 is SGHRS and CDR2 is YFSETQ in the germline V gene. The CDR3 sequence: CASSRRGLGEDTQYF. Here the CDR3 DNA reads TGCGCCAGCAGTCGGAGGGGCCTCGGGGAAGATACGCAGTATTTT.

V gene TRBV4-2 combines with J gene TRBJ2-7; D is undetermined. Germline-derived CDR1 and CDR2 are LGHNA and YNFKEQ. V dropped 4 bases and J dropped 3 bases, with 10 bases sitting between them. The CDR3 contains 13 residues. CDR3 protein: CASSPQDRYEQYF. In nucleotides, the CDR3 is TGTGCCAGCAGCCCCCAGGACCGCTACGAGCAGTACTTC.

The V gene is TRBV28, the J gene TRBJ2-2; TRBD1 aligns across 11 bases. Looked up from germline, CDR1 is MDHEN and CDR2 is SYDVKM. The CDR3 totals 16 residues. V lost 5 bases and J lost 6; bases outside the gene matches: 8. The CDR3 DNA is TGTGCCAGCAGTCCCGGGACAGGGGGTAGAGCCGGGGAGCTGTTTTTT. Translation gives CASSPGTGGRAGELFF. Combining the CDR3 with reference TRBV28 and TRBJ2-2 gives the whole variable domain DVKVTQSSRYLVKRTGEKVFLECVQDMDHENMFWYRQDPGLGLRLIYFSYDVKMKEKGDIPEGYSVSREKKERFSLILESASTNQTSMYLCASSPGTGGRAGELFFGEGSRLTVL.

The chain links TRBV11-3 to TRBJ2-5; unclear D gene. Germline values: CDR1 SGHNT, CDR2 YENEEA. There are 14 residues in the CDR3. Trimming pared 5 bases from V and 1 base from J, leaving 11 bases between. The CDR3 loop is CASSRGPSQETQYF. CDR3 in DNA: TGTGCCAGCAGCCGAGGACCGTCCCAAGAGACCCAGTACTTC.

The chain carries TRBV29-1 and TRBJ2-6, with D possibly being TRBD2 (7 bases). Trimming pared 5 bases from V and 0 bases from J, leaving 14 bases between. This CDR3 has 16 residues. Germline V CDR1 and CDR2: SQVTM, ANQGSEA. The CDR3 DNA is TGCAGCGTTCCACGAGGGGGGGTCTCTGGGGCCAACGTCCTGACTTTC. It yields the protein CSVPRGGVSGANVLTF.

The chain couples TRBV5-1 to TRBJ2-1; possibly TRBD1 or TRBD2 for D (5 bases each). The germline V and J ends were trimmed by 0 bases and 9 bases, with 16 bases remaining between them. CDR1 is SGHRS and CDR2 is YFSETQ in the germline V gene. The CDR3 is made up of 15 amino acids. CDR3 residues: CASSLVGDSVGEQFF. CDR3 in DNA: TGCGCCAGCAGCTTGGTGGGGGATTCTGTTGGTGAGCAGTTCTTC. The full variable domain, in which reference TRBV5-1 and TRBJ2-1 provide the parts outside the CDR3, is KAGVTQTPRYLIKTRGQQVTLSCSPISGHRSVSWYQQTPGQGLQFLFEYFSETQRNKGNFPGRFSGRQFSNSRSEMNVSTLELGDSALYLCASSLVGDSVGEQFFGPGTRLTVL.

This clone occurred once. This chain joins TRBV2 and TRBJ1-3; D ambiguous. CDR1 and CDR2 from the germline V gene are SNHLY and FYNNEI. CDR3 length: 14 residues. Trimming shortened V by 3 bases and J by 2 bases, and 8 bases separated the two germline ends. Here the CDR3 reads CASSDEGAGNTIYF. In nucleotides, the CDR3 is TGTGCCAGCAGTGATGAGGGCGCTGGAAACACCATATATTTT.

The chain employs TRBV5-8 and TRBJ2-7; possible D gene TRBD2, 5 bases. V lost 2 bases to trimming and J lost 9 bases, with 12 bases between them. The CDR3 has 12 amino acids. Germline CDR1 is SGHTS and CDR2 is YDEGEE. CDR3 sequence reads: CASSFSGRRQYF. The CDR3 coding sequence is TGTGCCAGCAGCTTCTCGGGAAGGCGGCAGTACTTC.

The rearrangement joins TRBV18 to TRBJ2-1, with D uncertain. V lost 6 bases to trimming and J lost 2 bases, with 14 bases between them. Looked up from germline, CDR1 is KGHSH and CDR2 is LQKENI. This CDR3 has 15 amino acids. The CDR3 DNA reads as TGTGCCAGCTCGGTCCAGGACGGAGCCTACAATGAGCAGTTCTTC. Its translation is CASSVQDGAYNEQFF.

The rearrangement joins TRBV7-6 to TRBJ1-3, with a tentative D call TRBD1 (5 bases). This CDR3 comprises 12 residues. Germline CDR1 SGHVS, CDR2 FNYEAQ. V was trimmed by 7 bases and J by 8 bases, leaving 12 bases between them. The CDR3 nucleotides are TGTGCCAGCAACCTGGCGGGGGACACCATATATTTT. This encodes CASNLAGDTIYF.

The V and J genes are TRBV12-1 and TRBJ2-7; the D call of TRBD1 is as the table states it, not checked on the DNA. TRBV12-1 is designated a pseudogene. The CDR3 loop spans 13 amino acids. CDR3 region: CASKGSTPEEQYF. As DNA, the CDR3 is TGTGCCAGCAAGGGGTCGACACCGGAAGAGCAGTACTTC.